This is a list of T cell receptor beta chains from one sample in a study of graft-versus-host responses after intestinal transplantation. This table comes from immunoSEQ multiplex PCR, and its TCRdb copy is limited to in-frame clones, with some not included. The repertoire consists of 9,500 to 15,000 clones, with over 90% occurring once and the leading ten covering 20%. Sequencing used PBMCs, obtained around 110 days after intestinal transplant. The origin of the receptors is a human patient who received an intestinal transplant, so some T cells may come from the graft donor. The CDR3 runs from the conserved cysteine through the conserved F or W. The order of the fields is J gene, clone size, V gene, CDR3 length, D gene, CDR3 protein, CDR3 DNA. A D gene is named only where the DNA matches it firmly. Clone size is shown for a subset of rows, as once, few, many or a class of expanded clone.

TRBJ2-1 once TRBV15 15 TRBD1 CATSRGTGLYNEQFF TGTGCCACCAGTAGAGGGACAGGGCTATACAATGAGCAGTTCTTC
TRBJ1-4 - TRBV9 16 - CASSVGGRGTGEKLFF TGTGCCAGCAGCGTTGGGGGGAGAGGGACGGGCGAAAAACTGTTTTTT
TRBJ1-5 - TRBV27 13 - CASGWATYQPQHF TGTGCCAGCGGGTGGGCCACTTATCAGCCCCAGCATTTT
TRBJ2-7 - TRBV6-5 14 - CASSRTVPSYEQYF TGTGCCAGCAGTCGGACAGTTCCTTCCTACGAGCAGTACTTC
TRBJ2-7 - TRBV5-1 13 - CASRLVGTYEQYF TGCGCCAGCAGATTGGTTGGGACCTACGAGCAGTACTTC
TRBJ1-2 - TRBV5-1 17 TRBD1 CASSPLQGATPWGGYTF TGCGCCAGCAGCCCTCTACAGGGGGCCACCCCCTGGGGGGGCTACACCTTC
TRBJ2-5 - TRBV4-1 15 - CASSPSLGAGETQYF TGCGCCAGCAGCCCCTCCTTAGGGGCTGGGGAGACCCAGTACTTC
TRBJ2-1 - TRBV6-1 14 TRBD2 CSTTPSGIYNEQFF TGTTCCACCACCCCTAGCGGGATCTACAATGAGCAGTTCTTC
TRBJ2-3 - TRBV27 13 TRBD2 CASQREGVDTQYF TGTGCCAGTCAGCGGGAGGGGGTAGATACGCAGTATTTT
TRBJ1-1 - TRBV9 15 - CASSVDGGMGTEAFF TGTGCCAGCAGCGTAGACGGGGGAATGGGGACTGAAGCTTTCTTT
TRBJ2-1 - TRBV6-6 12 - CASSSLAHEQFF TGTGCCAGCAGTTCCTTAGCGCATGAGCAGTTCTTC
TRBJ2-7 - TRBV18 13 - CASSPDSSYEQYF TGTGCCAGCTCGCCGGACAGCTCCTACGAGCAGTACTTC
TRBJ2-1 - TRBV28 15 - CASSFRAKSYNEQFF TGTGCCAGCAGTTTTAGGGCGAAGAGCTACAATGAGCAGTTCTTC